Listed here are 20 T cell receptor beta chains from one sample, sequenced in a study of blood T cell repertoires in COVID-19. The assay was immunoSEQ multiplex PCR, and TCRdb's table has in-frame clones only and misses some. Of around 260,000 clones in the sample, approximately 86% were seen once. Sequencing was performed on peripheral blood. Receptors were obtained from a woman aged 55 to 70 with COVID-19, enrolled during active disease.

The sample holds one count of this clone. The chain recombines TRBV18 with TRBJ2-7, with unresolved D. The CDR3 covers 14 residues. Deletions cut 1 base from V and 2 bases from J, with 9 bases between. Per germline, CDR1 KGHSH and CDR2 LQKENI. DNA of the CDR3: TGTGCCAGCTCACCACGGGCAGGAACCTACGAGCAGTACTTC. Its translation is CASSPRAGTYEQYF.

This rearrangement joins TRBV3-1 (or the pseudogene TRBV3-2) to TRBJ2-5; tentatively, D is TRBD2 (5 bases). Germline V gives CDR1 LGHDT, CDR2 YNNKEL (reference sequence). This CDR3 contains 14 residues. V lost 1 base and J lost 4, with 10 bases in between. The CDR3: CASSQGRGLETQYF. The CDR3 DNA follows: TGTGCCAGCAGCCAAGGTAGAGGGTTAGAGACCCAGTACTTC.

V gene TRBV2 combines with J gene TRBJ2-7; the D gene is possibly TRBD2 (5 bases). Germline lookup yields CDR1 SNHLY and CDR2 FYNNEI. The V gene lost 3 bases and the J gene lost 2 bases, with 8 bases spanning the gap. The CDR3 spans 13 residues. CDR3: CASSDRGTYEQYF. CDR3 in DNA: TGTGCCAGCAGTGATCGGGGTACCTACGAGCAGTACTTC. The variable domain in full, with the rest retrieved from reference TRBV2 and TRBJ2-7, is EPEVTQTPSHQVTQMGQEVILRCVPISNHLYFYWYRQILGQKVEFLVSFYNNEISEKSEIFDDQFSVERPDGSNFTLKIRSTKLEDSAMYFCASSDRGTYEQYFGPGTRLTVT.

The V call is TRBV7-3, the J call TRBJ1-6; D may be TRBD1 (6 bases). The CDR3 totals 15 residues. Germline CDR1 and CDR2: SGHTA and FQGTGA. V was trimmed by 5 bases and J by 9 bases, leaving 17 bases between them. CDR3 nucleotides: TGTGCCAGCAGCCCCCAGGGGTCGCGGCGTTCACCCCTCCACTTT. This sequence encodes CASSPQGSRRSPLHF.

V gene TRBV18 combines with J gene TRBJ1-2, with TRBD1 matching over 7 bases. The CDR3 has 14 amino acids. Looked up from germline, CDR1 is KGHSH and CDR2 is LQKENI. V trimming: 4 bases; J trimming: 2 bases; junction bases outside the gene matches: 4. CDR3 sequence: CASSQVQGNYGYTF. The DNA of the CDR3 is TGTGCCAGCTCACAGGTACAGGGGAACTATGGCTACACCTTC.

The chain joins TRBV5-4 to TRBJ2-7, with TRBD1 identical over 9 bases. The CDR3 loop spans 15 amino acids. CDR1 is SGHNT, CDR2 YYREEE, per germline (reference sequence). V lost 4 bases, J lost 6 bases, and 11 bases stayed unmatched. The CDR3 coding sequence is TGTGCCAGCAGCCTAACCGGGACAGGGTTGAGCGAGCAGTACTTC. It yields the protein CASSLTGTGLSEQYF.

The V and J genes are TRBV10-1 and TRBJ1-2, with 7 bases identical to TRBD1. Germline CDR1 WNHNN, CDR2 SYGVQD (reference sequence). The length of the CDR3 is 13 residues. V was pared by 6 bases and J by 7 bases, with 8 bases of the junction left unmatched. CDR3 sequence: CASRAGGWCGYTF. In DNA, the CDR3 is TGCGCCAGCAGGGCAGGGGGTTGGTGTGGCTACACCTTC.

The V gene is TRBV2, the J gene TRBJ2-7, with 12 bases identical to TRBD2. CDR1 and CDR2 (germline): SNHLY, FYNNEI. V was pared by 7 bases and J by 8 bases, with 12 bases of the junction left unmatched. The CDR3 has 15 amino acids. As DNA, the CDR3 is TGTGCCAGCACTACAGAGACTAGCGGGAGAGAAAAGCAGTACTTC. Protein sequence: CASTTETSGREKQYF.

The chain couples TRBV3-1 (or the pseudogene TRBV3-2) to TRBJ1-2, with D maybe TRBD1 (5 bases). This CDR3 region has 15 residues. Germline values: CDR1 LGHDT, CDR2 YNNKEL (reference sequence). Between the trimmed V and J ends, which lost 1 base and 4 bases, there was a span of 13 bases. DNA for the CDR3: TGTGCCAGCAGCCAAGCGGAGGGGCGCAGCTATGGCTACACCTTC. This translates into CASSQAEGRSYGYTF.

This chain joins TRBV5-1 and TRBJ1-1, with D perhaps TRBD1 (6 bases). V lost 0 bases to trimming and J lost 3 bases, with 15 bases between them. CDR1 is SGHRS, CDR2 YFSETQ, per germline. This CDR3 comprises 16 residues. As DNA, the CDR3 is TGCGCCAGCAGCTTGGGTCCGGGGGGCGTTTACACTGAAGCTTTCTTT. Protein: CASSLGPGGVYTEAFF.

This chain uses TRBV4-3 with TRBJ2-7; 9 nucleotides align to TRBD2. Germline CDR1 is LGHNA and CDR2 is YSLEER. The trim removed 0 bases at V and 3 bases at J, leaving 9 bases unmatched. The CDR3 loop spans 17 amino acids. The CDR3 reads CASSQDPASGKIYEQYF. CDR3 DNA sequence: TGCGCCAGCAGCCAAGATCCGGCTAGCGGGAAAATCTACGAGCAGTACTTC.

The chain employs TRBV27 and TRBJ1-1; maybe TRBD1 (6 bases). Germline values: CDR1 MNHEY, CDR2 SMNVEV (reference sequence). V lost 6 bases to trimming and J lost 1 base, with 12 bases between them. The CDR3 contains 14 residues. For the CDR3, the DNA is TGTGCCAGCAGGAGACAGGAGAGGAACACTGAAGCTTTCTTT. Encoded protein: CASRRQERNTEAFF.

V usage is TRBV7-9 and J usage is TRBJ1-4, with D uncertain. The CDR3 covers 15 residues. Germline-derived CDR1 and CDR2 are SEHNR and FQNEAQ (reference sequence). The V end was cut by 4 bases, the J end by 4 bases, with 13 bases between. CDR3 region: CASSSSPASNEKLFF. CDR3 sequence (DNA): TGTGCCAGCAGCTCCTCCCCCGCCAGTAATGAAAAACTGTTTTTT. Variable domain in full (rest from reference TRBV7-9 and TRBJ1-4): DTGVSQNPRHKITKRGQNVTFRCDPISEHNRLYWYRQTLGQGPEFLTYFQNEAQLEKSRLLSDRFSAERPKGSFSTLEIQRTEQGDSAMYLCASSSSPASNEKLFFGSGTQLSVL.

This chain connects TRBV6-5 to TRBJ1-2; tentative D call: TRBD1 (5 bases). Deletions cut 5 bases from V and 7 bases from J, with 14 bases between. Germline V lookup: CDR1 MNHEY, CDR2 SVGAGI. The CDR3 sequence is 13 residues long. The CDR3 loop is CASSPTEQGGYTF. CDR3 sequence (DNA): TGTGCCAGCAGTCCGACGGAGCAGGGTGGCTACACCTTC.

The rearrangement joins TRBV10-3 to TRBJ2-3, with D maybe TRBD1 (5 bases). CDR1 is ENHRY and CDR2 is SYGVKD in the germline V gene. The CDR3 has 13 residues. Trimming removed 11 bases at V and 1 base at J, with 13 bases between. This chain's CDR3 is CASQQAGTDTQYF. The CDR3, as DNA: TGTGCCTCGCAACAGGCGGGCACAGATACGCAGTATTTT.

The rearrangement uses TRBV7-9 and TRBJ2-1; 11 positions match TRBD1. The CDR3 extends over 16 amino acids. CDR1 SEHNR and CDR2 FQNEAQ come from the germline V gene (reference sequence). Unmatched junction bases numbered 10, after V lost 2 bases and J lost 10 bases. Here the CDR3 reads CASSLRDRGMVVEQFF. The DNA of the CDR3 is TGTGCCAGCAGCTTACGGGACAGGGGGATGGTGGTCGAGCAGTTCTTC.

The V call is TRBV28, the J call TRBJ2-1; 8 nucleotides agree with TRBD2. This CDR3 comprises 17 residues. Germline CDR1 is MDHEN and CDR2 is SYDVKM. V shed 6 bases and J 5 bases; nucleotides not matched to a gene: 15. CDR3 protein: CASSPSGRAGANNEQFF. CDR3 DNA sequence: TGTGCCAGCAGCCCCTCCGGGAGGGCAGGGGCGAACAATGAGCAGTTCTTC.

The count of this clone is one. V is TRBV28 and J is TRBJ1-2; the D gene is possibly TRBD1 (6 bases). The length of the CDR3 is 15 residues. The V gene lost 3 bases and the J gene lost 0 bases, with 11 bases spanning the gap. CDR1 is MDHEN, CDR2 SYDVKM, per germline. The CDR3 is CASSLRGASNYGYTF. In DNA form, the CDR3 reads TGTGCCAGCAGTTTGCGGGGGGCATCTAACTATGGCTACACCTTC.

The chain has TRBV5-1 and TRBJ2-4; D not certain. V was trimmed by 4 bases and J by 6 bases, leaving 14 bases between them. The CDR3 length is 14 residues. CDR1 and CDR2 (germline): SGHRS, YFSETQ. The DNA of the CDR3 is TGCGCCAGCAGCATACCAGGATTGGCAAACATTCAGTACTTC. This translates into CASSIPGLANIQYF.

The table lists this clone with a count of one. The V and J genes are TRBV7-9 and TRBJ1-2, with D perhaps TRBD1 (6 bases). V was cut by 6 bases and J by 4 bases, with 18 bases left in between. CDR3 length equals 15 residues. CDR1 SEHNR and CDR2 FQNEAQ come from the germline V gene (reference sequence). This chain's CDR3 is CASRRDLGDTYGYTF. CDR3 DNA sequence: TGTGCCAGCAGACGTGATTTGGGGGACACCTATGGCTACACCTTC.